Presented here are 6 T cell receptor beta chains from one specimen sequenced in a study of human T cells and chemical hapten exposure. In TCRdb, the RACE reads were re-called with MiXCR into one record per CDR3 protein. The sample lists roughly 86,000 distinct CDR3 sequences; roughly a tenth were seen once. Time point in this sample: patch test 1, 2 weeks after DPC sensitization. Noted treatment: therapeutic diphenylcyclopropenone sensitization with weekly scalp DPC. Sample: whole blood, taken in connection with sensitization to the hapten diphenylcyclopropenone (DPC). The receptors originated from a man in his forties with alopecia areata. Some clones in this sample may be carry-over from other donors' samples.

The rearrangement uses TRBV7-9 and TRBJ2-3, with D perhaps TRBD1 (6 bases). The V gene's germline CDR1 is SEHNR and CDR2 FQNEAQ (reference sequence). Trimming took 2 bases from V and 1 from J, leaving 10 bases between them. This CDR3 is built from 15 residues. For the CDR3, the DNA is TGTGCCAGCAGCTTAACACGGACAGGCACAGATACGCAGTATTTT. This codes for CASSLTRTGTDTQYF.

With regard to this clonotype: The germline gene is not matched at one end of the junction; a read error may be the cause. The chain combines TRBV12-3 or TRBV12-4 with TRBJ1-4; TRBD1 aligns across 8 bases. The CDR3 runs to 14 residues. The CDR3 spells CASGLRDRNEKLFF. The CDR3 nucleotides read TGTGCCAGCGGTTTACGGGACAGGAACGAAAAACTGTTTTTT.

This clonotype came up a few times. The chain is built from TRBV6-2 or TRBV6-3 and TRBJ2-3; D is uncertain. Trimming removed 2 bases from V and 4 bases from J, with 7 bases in between. From germline, CDR1 is MNHEY and CDR2 SVGEGT. This CDR3 has 13 residues. Here the CDR3 reads CASSYGWADTQYF. In nucleotides, the CDR3 is TGTGCCAGCAGTTACGGGTGGGCAGATACGCAGTATTTT.

This clonotype was observed at least ten times. The chain links TRBV24-1 to TRBJ2-3, with 8 positions matching TRBD2. The germline V gene has CDR1 KGHDR and CDR2 SFDVKD. CDR3 length: 15 residues. Trimming took 9 bases from V and 0 from J; bases not matched to a gene: 7. The CDR3 sequence: CATAGSGGSTDTQYF. In nucleotides, the CDR3 is TGTGCCACCGCGGGGAGCGGGGGTAGCACAGATACGCAGTATTTT.

This clonotype was counted between two and nine times. Written as DNA, the CDR3 is TGTGCCAGCAGTTACGTGACTAGCGGGAGGAATGAGCAGTTCTTC. Translated, it gives CASSYVTSGRNEQFF. This chain joins TRBV6-5 and TRBJ2-1, with 13 nucleotides matching TRBD2. J gave up 7 bases and V 2 bases, and 2 bases lay outside the gene matches. The V gene's germline CDR1 is MNHEY and CDR2 SVGAGI. CDR3 size: 15 residues.

This clonotype turned up a few times. CDR3 coding DNA: TGTGCCAGCGTCTCCAATGAGCGACACATGCGCTCAGATACGCAGTATTTT. As protein: CASVSNERHMRSDTQYF. This sequence joins TRBV28 and TRBJ2-3; D gene unclear. The length of the CDR3 is 17 residues. Between the trimmed V and J ends, which lost 8 bases and 4 bases, there was a span of 25 bases. Germline assignment: CDR1 MDHEN and CDR2 SYDVKM.